This T cell receptor (beta chain) comes out of a study of blood T cell repertoires in COVID-19 (dated by TCRdb to the early 2020s). A note on the overall study: The collaborator samples originated in the United States, Italy and Spain and spanned the acute and convalescent phases of COVID-19. Where HLA class I and class II types were available, the types were taken from metadata supplied by the sample provider, not from assay-based typing. The samples were drawn from two sources: the first 160 participants of the ongoing ImmuneRACE study, and 950 to 1,500 subjects contributed by 6 global collaborators. A freely available public database, intended as a resource for researchers studying the immune response to SARS-CoV-2, is where the repertoires were released. Sample metadata almost always included a de-identified subject ID, COVID-19 status, age in years and sex. The material from the prospective study consisted of cDNA or gDNA derived from T cells, B-cell-depleted T cells, or PBMCs. Subjects who had been exposed to COVID-19, were actively infected with it, or had recovered from it provided the deeply sampled blood TCRbeta repertoires that made up the dataset.

The CDR3 holds 13 amino acids from the cysteine to the phenylalanine. CDR3 DNA is the only sequence kept; it has 39 bases, read in frame from the first base. Trimming removed 8 bases from V and 1 base from J, leaving 8 bases between the germline ends. Results and caveats for the whole study, not just this receptor: The quantity of clinical and demographic metadata differed by source and by participant and was supplied without curation.

The immunoSEQ Assay, a bias-controlled multiplex PCR, was used to amplify TCRbeta CDR3 regions from genomic DNA. From the authors' description of their analysis: Within the assay, amplification of reference gene primers was used to estimate how many nucleated cells each sample contained. To quantify the absolute abundance of each unique TCRbeta CDR3 rearrangement, sequence reads were collapsed and filtered. For each sample, productive Simpson clonality was calculated by taking the square root of Simpson's diversity index across productive rearrangements. TCRdb mirrors the immuneACCESS table, restricted to in-frame sequences. Some clones are absent from its copies; in checked studies, under half trace to an unresolved V gene, and the reason for the others is unknown. The D gene and trimming were derived from the DNA, and the V and J assignments and clone size from that table. The sample profile shows about 340,000 clones; around four fifths of them were found once. The top ten hold 2.5% to 3% of the sample.

The collaborating institutions used their own protocols to collect whole blood in K2EDTA tubes. For TCRbeta analysis, collaborators shipped samples as frozen whole blood, isolated PBMCs, or DNA extracted from either of those sample types. About this clone: Its antigen target is currently unknown. The input lacks base qualities; no much larger clone sits a single base away.

Sequencing was carried out using peripheral blood. The sequence was collected from a man aged 25-45 years with active or convalescent COVID-19. The chain couples TRBV12-3 or TRBV12-4 to TRBJ1-4, with the D gene too uncertain to name. The CDR3 protein sequence reads: CASGRETNEKLFF. The nucleotide sequence is given as TGTGCCAGCGGCCGGGAAACTAATGAAAAACTGTTTTTT.